The 2 T cell receptor beta chains below all came from one sample that was sequenced in a study of T-cell memory formation after mild COVID-19. TCRdb redid the calling of the 5' RACE reads with MiXCR, one entry per CDR3 protein. The table shows approximately 300,000 distinct CDR3 sequences, with about 16% occurring only once. The sample comprised PBMCs or a T cell subset sorted from them (not recorded which). The receptors stem from a man between 18 and 29 years old who had mild COVID-19 (a few samples of this study predate the infection). Cell type and time point are not known.

J is TRBJ2-3 and V is TRBV6-2 or TRBV6-3; 8 positions agree with TRBD1. Per germline, CDR1 MNHEY and CDR2 SVGEGT. V was pared by 6 bases and J by 1 base, with 6 bases of the junction left unmatched. This CDR3 is built from 15 residues. The CDR3 sequence: CASRKGQGRTDTQYF. For the CDR3, the DNA is TGTGCCAGCAGAAAAGGACAGGGACGCACAGATACGCAGTATTTT.

This chain's CDR3 is CASSSYWAPRQGTYEQYV. Here the CDR3 DNA reads TGTGCCAGCAGTTCTTATTGGGCCCCTCGACAGGGCACCTACGAGCAGTACGTC. The chain has TRBV28 and TRBJ2-7; 7 nucleotides line up with TRBD1. Germline lookup yields CDR1 MDHEN and CDR2 SYDVKM. The V gene end was trimmed by 4 bases and the J gene end by 2 bases; junction bases not matched to a gene: 17. The CDR3 has 18 residues.